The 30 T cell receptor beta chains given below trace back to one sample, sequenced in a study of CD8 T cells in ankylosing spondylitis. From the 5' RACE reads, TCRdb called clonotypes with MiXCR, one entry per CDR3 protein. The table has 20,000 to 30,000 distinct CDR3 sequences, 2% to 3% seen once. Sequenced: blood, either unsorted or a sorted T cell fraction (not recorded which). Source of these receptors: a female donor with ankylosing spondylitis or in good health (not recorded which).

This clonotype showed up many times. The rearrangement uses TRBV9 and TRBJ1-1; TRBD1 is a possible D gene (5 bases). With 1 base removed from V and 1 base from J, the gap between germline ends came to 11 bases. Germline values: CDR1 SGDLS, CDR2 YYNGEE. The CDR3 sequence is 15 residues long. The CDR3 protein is CASSVRDGGNTEAFF. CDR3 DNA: TGTGCCAGCAGCGTACGAGACGGGGGGAACACTGAAGCTTTCTTT.

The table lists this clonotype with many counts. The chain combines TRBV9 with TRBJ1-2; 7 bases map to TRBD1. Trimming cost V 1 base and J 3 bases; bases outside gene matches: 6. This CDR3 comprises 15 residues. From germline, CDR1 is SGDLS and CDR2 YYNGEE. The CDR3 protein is CASSVQAGGDYGYTF. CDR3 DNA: TGTGCCAGCAGCGTACAGGCAGGGGGGGACTATGGCTACACCTTC.

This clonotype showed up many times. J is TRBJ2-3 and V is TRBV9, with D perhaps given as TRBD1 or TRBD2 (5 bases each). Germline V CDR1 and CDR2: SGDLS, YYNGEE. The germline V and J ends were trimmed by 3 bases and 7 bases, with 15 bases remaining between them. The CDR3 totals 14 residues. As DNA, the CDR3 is TGTGCCAGCAGCGACCGGGACCCCGGATATACGCAGTATTTT. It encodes CASSDRDPGYTQYF.

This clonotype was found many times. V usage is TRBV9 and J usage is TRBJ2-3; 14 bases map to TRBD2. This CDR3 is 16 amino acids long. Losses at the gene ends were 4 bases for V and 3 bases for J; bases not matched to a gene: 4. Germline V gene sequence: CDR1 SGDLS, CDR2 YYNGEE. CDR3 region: CASSIGTSGSTDTQYF. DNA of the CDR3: TGTGCCAGCAGCATCGGGACTAGCGGGAGTACAGATACGCAGTATTTT.

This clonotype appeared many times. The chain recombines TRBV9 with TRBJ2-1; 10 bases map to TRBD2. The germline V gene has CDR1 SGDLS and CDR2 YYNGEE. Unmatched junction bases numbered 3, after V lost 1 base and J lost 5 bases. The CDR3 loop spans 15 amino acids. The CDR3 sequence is CASSVSGGENNEQFF. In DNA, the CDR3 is TGTGCCAGCAGCGTAAGCGGGGGGGAGAACAATGAGCAGTTCTTC.

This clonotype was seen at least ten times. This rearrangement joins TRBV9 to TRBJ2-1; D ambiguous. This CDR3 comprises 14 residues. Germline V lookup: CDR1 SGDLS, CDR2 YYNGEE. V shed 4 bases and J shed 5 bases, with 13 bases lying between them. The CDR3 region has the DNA TGTGCCAGCAGCCCCAGGACCAACGACAATGAGCAGTTCTTC. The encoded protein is CASSPRTNDNEQFF.

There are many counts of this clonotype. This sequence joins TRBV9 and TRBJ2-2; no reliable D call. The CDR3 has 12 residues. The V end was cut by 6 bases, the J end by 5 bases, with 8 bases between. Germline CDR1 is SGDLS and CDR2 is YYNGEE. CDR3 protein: CASNAHTGELFF. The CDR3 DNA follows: TGTGCCAGCAACGCCCATACCGGGGAGCTGTTTTTT.

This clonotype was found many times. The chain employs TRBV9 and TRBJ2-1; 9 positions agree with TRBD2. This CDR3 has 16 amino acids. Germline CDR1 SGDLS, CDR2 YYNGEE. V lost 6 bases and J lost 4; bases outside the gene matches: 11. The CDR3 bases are TGTGCCAGCACCCCACTACTAGCGGGTTCTTACAATGAGCAGTTCTTC. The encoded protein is CASTPLLAGSYNEQFF.

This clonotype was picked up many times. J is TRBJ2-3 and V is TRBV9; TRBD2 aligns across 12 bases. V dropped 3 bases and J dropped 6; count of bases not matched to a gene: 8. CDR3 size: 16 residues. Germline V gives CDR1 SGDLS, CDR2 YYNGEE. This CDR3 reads CASSALTSGSWDTQYF. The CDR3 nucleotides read TGTGCCAGCAGCGCCCTGACTAGCGGGAGTTGGGATACGCAGTATTTT.

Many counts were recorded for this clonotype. The CDR3 DNA reads as TGTGCCAGCAGCGTCTCCGGGACAGGGGGTGAAAAACTGTTTTTT. As protein: CASSVSGTGGEKLFF. This chain links TRBV9 with TRBJ1-4, with 11 bases aligning to TRBD1. V was clipped by 2 bases and J by 7 bases; unmatched bases: 4. The CDR3 has 15 residues. Per germline, CDR1 SGDLS and CDR2 YYNGEE.

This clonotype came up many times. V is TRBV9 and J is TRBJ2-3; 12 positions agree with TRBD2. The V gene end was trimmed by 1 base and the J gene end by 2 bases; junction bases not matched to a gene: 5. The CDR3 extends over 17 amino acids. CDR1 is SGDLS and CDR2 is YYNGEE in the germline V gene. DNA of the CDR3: TGTGCCAGCAGCGTAAGACTAGCGGGGGCCATCACAGATACGCAGTATTTT. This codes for CASSVRLAGAITDTQYF.

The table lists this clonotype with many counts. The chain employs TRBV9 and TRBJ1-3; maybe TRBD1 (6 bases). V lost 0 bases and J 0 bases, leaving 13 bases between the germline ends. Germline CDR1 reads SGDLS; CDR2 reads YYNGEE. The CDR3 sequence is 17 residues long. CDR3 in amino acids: CASSVAGAWTSGNTIYF. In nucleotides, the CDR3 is TGTGCCAGCAGCGTAGCGGGGGCGTGGACCTCTGGAAACACCATATATTTT. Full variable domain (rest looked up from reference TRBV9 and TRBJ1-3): DSGVTQTPKHLITATGQRVTLRCSPRSGDLSVYWYQQSLDQGLQFLIQYYNGEERAKGNILERFSAQQFPDLHSELNLSSLELGDSALYFCASSVAGAWTSGNTIYFGEGSWLTVV.

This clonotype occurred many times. This CDR3 reads CASSRMGGPYNEQFF. The CDR3 region has the DNA TGTGCCAGCAGCCGGATGGGAGGGCCCTACAATGAGCAGTTCTTC. This chain joins TRBV9 and TRBJ2-1; 7 positions match TRBD2. Looked up from germline, CDR1 is SGDLS and CDR2 is YYNGEE. Unmatched junction bases numbered 6, after V lost 4 bases and J lost 2 bases. The CDR3 is made up of 15 amino acids.

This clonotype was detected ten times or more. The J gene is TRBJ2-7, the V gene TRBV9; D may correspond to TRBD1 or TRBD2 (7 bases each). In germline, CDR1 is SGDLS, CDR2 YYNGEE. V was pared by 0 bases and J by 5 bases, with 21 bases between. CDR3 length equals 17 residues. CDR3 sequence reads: CASSVGVGGQGGNEQYF. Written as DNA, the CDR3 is TGTGCCAGCAGCGTAGGGGTCGGAGGGCAGGGGGGGAACGAGCAGTACTTC. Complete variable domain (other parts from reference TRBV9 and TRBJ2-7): DSGVTQTPKHLITATGQRVTLRCSPRSGDLSVYWYQQSLDQGLQFLIQYYNGEERAKGNILERFSAQQFPDLHSELNLSSLELGDSALYFCASSVGVGGQGGNEQYFGPGTRLTVT.

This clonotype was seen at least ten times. The CDR3 sequence: CASSVGPGGGSISYNEQFF. The CDR3 DNA reads as TGTGCCAGCAGCGTAGGTCCGGGGGGGGGAAGCATCTCCTACAATGAGCAGTTCTTC. The J gene is TRBJ2-1, the V gene TRBV9; 8 positions match TRBD2. Trimming at V came to 0 bases and at J to 0 bases, leaving 11 bases not matched to a gene. Germline V gives CDR1 SGDLS, CDR2 YYNGEE. The CDR3 sequence is 19 residues long.

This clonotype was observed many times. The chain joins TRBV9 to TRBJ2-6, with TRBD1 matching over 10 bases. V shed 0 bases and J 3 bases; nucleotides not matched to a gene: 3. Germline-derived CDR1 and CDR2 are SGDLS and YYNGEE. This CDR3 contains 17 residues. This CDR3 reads CASSVGQGAGGANVLTF. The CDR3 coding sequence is TGTGCCAGCAGCGTAGGACAGGGGGCTGGTGGGGCCAACGTCCTGACTTTC. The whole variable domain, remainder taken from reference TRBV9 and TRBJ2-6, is DSGVTQTPKHLITATGQRVTLRCSPRSGDLSVYWYQQSLDQGLQFLIQYYNGEERAKGNILERFSAQQFPDLHSELNLSSLELGDSALYFCASSVGQGAGGANVLTFGAGSRLTVL.

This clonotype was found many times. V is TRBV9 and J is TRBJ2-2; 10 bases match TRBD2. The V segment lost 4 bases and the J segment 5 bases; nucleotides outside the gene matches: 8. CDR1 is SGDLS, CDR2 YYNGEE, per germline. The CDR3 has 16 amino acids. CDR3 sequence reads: CASSLAGAVGTGELFF. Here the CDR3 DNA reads TGTGCCAGCAGCCTAGCGGGAGCGGTAGGGACCGGGGAGCTGTTTTTT.

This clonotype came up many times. For the CDR3, the DNA is TGTGCCAGCAGCCCCAGGAATACCGACGAGCAGTACTTC. Its translation is CASSPRNTDEQYF. The chain has TRBV9 and TRBJ2-7; no clear D gene. The CDR3 contains 13 residues. V dropped 4 bases and J dropped 5 bases, with 13 bases sitting between them. Germline lookup yields CDR1 SGDLS and CDR2 YYNGEE.

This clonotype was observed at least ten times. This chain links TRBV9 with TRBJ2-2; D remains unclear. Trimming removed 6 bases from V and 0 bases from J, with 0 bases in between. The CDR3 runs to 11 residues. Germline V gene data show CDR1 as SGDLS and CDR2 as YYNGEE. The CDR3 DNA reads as TGTGCCAGCACGAACACCGGGGAGCTGTTTTTT. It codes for CASTNTGELFF.

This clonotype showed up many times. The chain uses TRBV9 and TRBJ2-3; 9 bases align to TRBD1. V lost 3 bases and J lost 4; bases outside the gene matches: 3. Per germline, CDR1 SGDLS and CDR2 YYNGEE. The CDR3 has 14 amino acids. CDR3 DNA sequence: TGTGCCAGCAGCGAGGGACAGGGTCCAGATACGCAGTATTTT. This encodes CASSEGQGPDTQYF.

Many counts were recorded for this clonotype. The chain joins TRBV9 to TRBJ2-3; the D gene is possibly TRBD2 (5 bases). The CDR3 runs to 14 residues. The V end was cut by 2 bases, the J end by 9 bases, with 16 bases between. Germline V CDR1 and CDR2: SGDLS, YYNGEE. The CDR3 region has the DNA TGTGCCAGCAGCGTTTCCACCCGGGGTGAAACGCAGTATTTT. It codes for CASSVSTRGETQYF. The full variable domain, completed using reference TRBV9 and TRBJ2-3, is DSGVTQTPKHLITATGQRVTLRCSPRSGDLSVYWYQQSLDQGLQFLIQYYNGEERAKGNILERFSAQQFPDLHSELNLSSLELGDSALYFCASSVSTRGETQYFGPGTRLTVL.

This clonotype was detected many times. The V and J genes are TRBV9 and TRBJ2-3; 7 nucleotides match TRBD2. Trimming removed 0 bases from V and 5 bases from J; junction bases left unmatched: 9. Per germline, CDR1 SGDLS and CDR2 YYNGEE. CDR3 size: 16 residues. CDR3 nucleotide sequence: TGTGCCAGCAGCGTAGAGAGGACCATAGCGGGAGATACGCAGTATTTT. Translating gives CASSVERTIAGDTQYF.

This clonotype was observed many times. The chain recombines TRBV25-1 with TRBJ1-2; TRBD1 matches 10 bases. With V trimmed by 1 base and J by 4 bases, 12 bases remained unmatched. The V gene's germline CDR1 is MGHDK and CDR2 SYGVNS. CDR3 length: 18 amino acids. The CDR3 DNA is TGTGCCAGCAGTGAATTCGACGACAGGGGGCAAAAGGGCTATGGCTACACCTTC. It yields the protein CASSEFDDRGQKGYGYTF.

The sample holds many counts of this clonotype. CDR3 DNA sequence: TGTGCCAGCAGGAGGGCAGAACCCTACAATGAGCAGTTCTTC. Protein product: CASRRAEPYNEQFF. J is TRBJ2-1 and V is TRBV9; D is possibly TRBD2 (5 bases). CDR1 is SGDLS, CDR2 YYNGEE, per germline. The germline V and J ends were trimmed by 5 bases and 2 bases, with 11 bases remaining between them. The CDR3 extends over 14 amino acids.

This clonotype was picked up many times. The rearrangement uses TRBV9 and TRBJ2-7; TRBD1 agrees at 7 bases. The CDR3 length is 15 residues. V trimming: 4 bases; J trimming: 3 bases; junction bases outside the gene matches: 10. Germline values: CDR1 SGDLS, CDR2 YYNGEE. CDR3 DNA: TGTGCCAGCAGCCCCGGTGAGGGGGCGGGCTACGAGCAGTACTTC. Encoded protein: CASSPGEGAGYEQYF.

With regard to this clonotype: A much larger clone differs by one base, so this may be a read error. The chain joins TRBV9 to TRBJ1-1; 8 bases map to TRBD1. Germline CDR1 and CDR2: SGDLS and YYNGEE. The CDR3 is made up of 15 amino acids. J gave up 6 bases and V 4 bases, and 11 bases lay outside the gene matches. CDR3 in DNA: TGTGCCAGCAGCACCCGGACAGGGTCAAATGCTGAAGCTTTCTTT. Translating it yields CASSTRTGSNAEAFF.

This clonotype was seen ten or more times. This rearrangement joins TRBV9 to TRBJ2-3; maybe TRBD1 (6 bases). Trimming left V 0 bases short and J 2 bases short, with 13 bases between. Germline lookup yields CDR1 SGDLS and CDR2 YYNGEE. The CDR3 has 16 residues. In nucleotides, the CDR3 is TGTGCCAGCAGCGTAGGAATAGGACAGCTCACAGATACGCAGTATTTT. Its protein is CASSVGIGQLTDTQYF.

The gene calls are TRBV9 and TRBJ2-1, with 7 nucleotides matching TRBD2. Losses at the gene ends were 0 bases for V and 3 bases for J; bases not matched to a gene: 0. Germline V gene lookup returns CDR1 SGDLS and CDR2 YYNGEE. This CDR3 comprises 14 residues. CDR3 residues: CASSVGEGYNEQFF. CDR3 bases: TGTGCCAGCAGCGTAGGGGAGGGCTACAATGAGCAGTTCTTC.

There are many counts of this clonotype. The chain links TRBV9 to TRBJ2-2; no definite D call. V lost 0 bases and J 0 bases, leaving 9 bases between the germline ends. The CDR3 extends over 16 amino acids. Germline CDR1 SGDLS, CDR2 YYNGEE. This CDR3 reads CASSVGVSPNTGELFF. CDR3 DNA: TGTGCCAGCAGCGTAGGAGTGAGCCCGAACACCGGGGAGCTGTTTTTT. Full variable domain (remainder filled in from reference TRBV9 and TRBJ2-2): DSGVTQTPKHLITATGQRVTLRCSPRSGDLSVYWYQQSLDQGLQFLIQYYNGEERAKGNILERFSAQQFPDLHSELNLSSLELGDSALYFCASSVGVSPNTGELFFGEGSRLTVL.

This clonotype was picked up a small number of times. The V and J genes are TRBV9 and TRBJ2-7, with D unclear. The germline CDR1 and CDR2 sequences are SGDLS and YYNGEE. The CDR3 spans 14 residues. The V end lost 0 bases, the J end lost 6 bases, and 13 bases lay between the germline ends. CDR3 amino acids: CASSVDPAGREQYF. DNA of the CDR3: TGTGCCAGCAGCGTAGACCCCGCCGGCCGCGAGCAGTACTTC.